A selection of T cell receptor beta chains follows, all from one sample in a study of blood T cell repertoires in COVID-19. Only in-frame clones appear in the TCRdb table, and some are missing; sequencing was by immunoSEQ multiplex PCR. This table has 90,000 or so clones, more than 70% appearing once. Sequencing was carried out using peripheral blood. All receptors come from a human donor in a cohort sampled during active COVID-19. Both conserved end residues are part of each CDR3. The D gene is left open where the match is weak.

J,V,D,DNA,CDR3
TRBJ2-5,TRBV6-5,TRBD1,TGTGCCAGCAGTCGGGGACAGACGGAGACCCAGTACTTC,CASSRGQTETQYF
TRBJ1-1,TRBV5-1,NA,TGCGCCAGCAGCTTGGCGAGGGGGGGCAACACTGAAGCTTTCTTT,CASSLARGGNTEAFF
TRBJ2-5,TRBV19,NA,TGTGCCAGTAGAACAGGCCAGGTCCAAGAGACCCAGTACTTC,CASRTGQVQETQYF
TRBJ2-3,TRBV19,TRBD2,TGTGCCAGTAGTATTTCGAGCGGGGGGTTAGATACGCAGTATTTT,CASSISSGGLDTQYF
TRBJ2-1,TRBV11-2,NA,TGTGCCAGCAGCTTAGATCAGGGGGGAAGGGAGCAGTTCTTC,CASSLDQGGREQFF
TRBJ2-3,TRBV3-1/TRBV3-2,NA,TGTGCCAGCAGCCAAGAACCGTCTAGCGTGGCAGATACGCAGTATTTT,CASSQEPSSVADTQYF
TRBJ1-2,TRBV7-2,NA,TGTGCCAGCAGCCTGCAGGTTAACTATGGCTACACCTTC,CASSLQVNYGYTF
TRBJ2-2,TRBV24-1,TRBD1,TGTGCCACCAGTGATGCCCCCGGGACAGGGATGAACACCGGGGAGCTGTTTTTT,CATSDAPGTGMNTGELFF
TRBJ2-1,TRBV3-1/TRBV3-2,NA,TGTGCCAGCAGCCAAGGTAACGGACAGCTCAATGAGCAGTTCTTC,CASSQGNGQLNEQFF
TRBJ2-7,TRBV11-2,NA,TGTGCCAGCAGCTTAGCACAGATGTCCTACGAGCAGTACTTC,CASSLAQMSYEQYF